This T cell receptor (beta chain) emerged from a study of shared clonotypes between healthy human individuals. Overall study context: A couple of women and a few men aged 18 to 49 served as donors. Used for every donor were three CD4 naive, three CD4 memory, two CD8 naive and one CD8 memory plate.

There are a few counts of this clone. Naive CD45RA+ and memory CD45RA-negative subsets were split from CD4+ cells. Per germline, CDR1 MNHEY and CDR2 SVGAGI. V was trimmed by 5 bases and J by 7 bases, leaving 14 bases between them. The CDR3 sequence is 13 residues long. Here immunoSEQ multiplex PCR was the method, and the copy in TCRdb shows in-frame clones only, minus some. The sample has hundreds of thousands of clones; 74% are singletons. The chain carries TRBV6-5 and TRBJ1-2; D gene ambiguous. The clonotype originates from a woman aged 30 to 39 in good health. Sequenced: memory CD4+ T cells sorted from blood. As for subset: CD45RA-negative fraction. CDR3 sequence: CASSRLSLSGYTF. CDR3 in DNA: TGTGCCAGCAGTCGGCTGAGCCTGAGTGGCTACACCTTC.